The TCR beta chain described here comes from a study of blood T cell repertoires in COVID-19. Study summary: Researchers got acute and convalescent COVID-19 samples from the United States, Italy and Spain. The analysed material was cDNA or gDNA that came from T cells, B-cell-depleted T cells, or PBMCs.

CDR1 and CDR2 from the germline V gene are SGHTA and FQGNSA. V lost 5 bases, J lost 6 bases, and 11 bases lay in between. CDR3 length: 14 amino acids. Under the authors' procedure: The authors estimated nucleated cell counts from reference gene primer amplification. TCRdb's copy holds only in-frame clones and misses some; the assay was immunoSEQ multiplex PCR. V and J calls and clone size are those listed in that table; D and trimming were worked out from the DNA. The top ten hold approximately 32% of the sample, which has 150,000 or so clones, about four fifths seen once. The chain combines TRBV7-2 with TRBJ1-6; perhaps TRBD1 as D (6 bases). The receptor's source is a woman aged 60 to 75 with acute or convalescent COVID-19. The material sequenced was peripheral blood. CDR3: CASSRTGINSPLHF. Written as DNA, the CDR3 is TGTGCCAGCAGCCGTACAGGGATTAATTCACCCCTCCACTTT.